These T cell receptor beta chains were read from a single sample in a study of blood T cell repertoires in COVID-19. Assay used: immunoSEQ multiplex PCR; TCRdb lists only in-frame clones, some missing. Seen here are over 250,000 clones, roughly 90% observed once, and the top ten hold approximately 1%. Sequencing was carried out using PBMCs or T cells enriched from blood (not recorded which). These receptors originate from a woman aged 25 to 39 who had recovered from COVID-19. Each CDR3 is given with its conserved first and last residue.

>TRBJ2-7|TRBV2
CASSAPESDRGSYEQYF
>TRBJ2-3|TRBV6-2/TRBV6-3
CASSYQRGDTDTQYF
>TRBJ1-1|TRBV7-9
CASSSGQGIGDTEAFF
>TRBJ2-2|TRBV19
CASSTYSPGELFF
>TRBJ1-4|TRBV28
CASSSSEKLFF
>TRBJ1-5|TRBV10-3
CAIRQGLNQPQHF
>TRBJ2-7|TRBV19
CASSTSGGFYEQYF
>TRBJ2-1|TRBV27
CASSLLLAGGWNEQFF
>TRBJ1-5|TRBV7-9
CASSSQSGSSNQPQHF
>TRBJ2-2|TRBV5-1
CASSFRGSISSGELFF
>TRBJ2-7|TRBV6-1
CASSVPRGSQTYEQYF
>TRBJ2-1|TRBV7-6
CASSFDDEGWYNEQFF
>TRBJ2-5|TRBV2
CASSATSGAQYF
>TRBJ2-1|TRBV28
CASSFGGVASGSFIKNEQFF
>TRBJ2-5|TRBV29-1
CSVSPGEETQYF
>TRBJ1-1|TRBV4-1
CASSHPSGQFAEAFF
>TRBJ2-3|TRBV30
CAWIPSGSGRDTQYF
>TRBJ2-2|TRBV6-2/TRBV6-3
CASSYSSGFPSGELFF
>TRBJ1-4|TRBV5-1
CASSPQGAGEKLFF
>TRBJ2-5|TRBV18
CASSPLETQYF
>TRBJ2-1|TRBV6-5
CASSLLTVDEQFF
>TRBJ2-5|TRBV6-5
CASSYSTSGGETQYF
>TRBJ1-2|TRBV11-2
CASSTWTGGFYGYTF
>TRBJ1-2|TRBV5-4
CASSPGGPNYGYTF
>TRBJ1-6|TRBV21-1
CASSKGRGGGMRDSPLHF
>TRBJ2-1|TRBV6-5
CASSRERGENEQFF
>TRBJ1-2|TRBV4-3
CASSQEGTGGRGYTF
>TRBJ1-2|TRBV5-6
CASSTGQAYGYTF
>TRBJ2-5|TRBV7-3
CASSQGLAGQETQYF
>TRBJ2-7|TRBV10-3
CAISDPDRGSSYEQYF
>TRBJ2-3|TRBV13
CASSLRTPSTDTQYF
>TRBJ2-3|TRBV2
CASSAGATQYF
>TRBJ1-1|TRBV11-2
CASSPGQGMAAFF
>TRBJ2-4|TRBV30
CAWSALATAKNIQYF
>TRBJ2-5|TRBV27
CASSLSGETQYF
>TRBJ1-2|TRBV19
CASSMGATIGYGYTF
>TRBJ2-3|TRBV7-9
CASSLRVVRPPDTQYF
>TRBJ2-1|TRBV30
CAWSRGTGGGADEQFF
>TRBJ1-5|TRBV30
CAWSAGTLTDNQPQHF
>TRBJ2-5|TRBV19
CASSRRGSRGETQYF
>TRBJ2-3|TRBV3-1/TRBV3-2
CASSHLADIDTQYF
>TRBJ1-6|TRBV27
CASSFGTVASPLHF
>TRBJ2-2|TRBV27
CASSLSTSGSYTGELFF
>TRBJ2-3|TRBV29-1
CSVPIAGPADTQYF
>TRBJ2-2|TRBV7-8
CASSSLGGTGELFF
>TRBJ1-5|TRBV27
CASSYGTGGNQPQHF
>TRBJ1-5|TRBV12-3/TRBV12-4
CASSLQVNQPQHF
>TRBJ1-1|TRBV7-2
CASSLAGLGRNTEAFF
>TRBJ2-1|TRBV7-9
CASSSKGSVPAGGLDEQFF
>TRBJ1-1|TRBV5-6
CASSLVWTGGDTEAFF
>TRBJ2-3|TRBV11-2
CASSLTGSDTQYF
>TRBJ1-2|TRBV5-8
CASSSSGQSYGYTF
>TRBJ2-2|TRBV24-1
CATRQGWTGELFF